These 8 T cell receptor beta chains originate from one sample sequenced in a study of T cell responses to AZD1222 COVID-19 vaccine. Measured with immunoSEQ multiplex PCR; TCRdb has only the in-frame clones, and not every one. Altogether some 170,000 clones are present, over 85% being singletons, with the ten largest covering about 1%. Sequencing used peripheral blood, obtained 28 days after the second dose of the MenACWY control vaccine. The source of these receptors is an adult who received the MenACWY meningococcal vaccine as a control.

The chain is built from TRBV5-1 and TRBJ1-3; 7 nucleotides agree with TRBD1. This CDR3 region has 15 residues. The V gene end was trimmed by 3 bases and the J gene end by 4 bases; junction bases not matched to a gene: 7. In germline, CDR1 is SGHRS, CDR2 YFSETQ. CDR3 protein: CASSWNRGSGNTIYF. The CDR3 region has the DNA TGCGCCAGCAGCTGGAACAGGGGATCAGGAAACACCATATATTTT.

Here the CDR3 reads CASSPRDGVLDTEAFF. In DNA form, the CDR3 reads TGTGCCAGCAGCCCACGGGACGGAGTATTGGACACTGAAGCTTTCTTT. The J gene is TRBJ1-1, the V gene TRBV9, with D tentatively TRBD1 (5 bases). From germline, CDR1 is SGDLS and CDR2 YYNGEE. The CDR3 is made up of 16 amino acids. The ends were cut back, 4 bases at V and 3 bases at J, with 19 bases in the middle.

The V call is TRBV7-2, the J call TRBJ2-3; 13 bases map to TRBD2. From germline, CDR1 is SGHTA and CDR2 FQGNSA. This CDR3 spans 16 amino acids. Trimming at V came to 4 bases and at J to 3 bases, leaving 4 bases not matched to a gene. The CDR3 coding sequence is TGTGCCAGCAGCTCCTTGACTAGCGGGGGGACAGATACGCAGTATTTT. Its translation is CASSSLTSGGTDTQYF.

The chain recombines TRBV29-1 with TRBJ1-2, with 9 bases that match TRBD1. The ends lost 7 bases at V and 4 bases at J; junction bases unmatched: 4. Germline V gene data show CDR1 as SQVTM and CDR2 as ANQGSEA. The CDR3 length is 12 residues. This chain's CDR3 is CSGTGGGYGYTF. The CDR3 DNA follows: TGCAGCGGAACAGGGGGCGGCTATGGCTACACCTTC.

The chain is built from TRBV19 and TRBJ1-6, with unresolved D. V was clipped by 8 bases and J by 0 bases, with 11 bases between them. Per germline, CDR1 LNHDA and CDR2 SQIVND (reference sequence). This CDR3 has 15 amino acids. As DNA, the CDR3 is TGTGCCAGTCCTGTCTCGGACTCCTATAATTCACCCCTCCACTTT. Protein: CASPVSDSYNSPLHF.

V is TRBV10-3 and J is TRBJ2-6; D may be TRBD2 (7 bases). The length of the CDR3 is 16 residues. Looked up from germline, CDR1 is ENHRY and CDR2 is SYGVKD. CDR3 nucleotides: TGTGGGGAGGGCAGGGGAACTATCTCTGGGGCCAACGTCCTGACTTTC. Protein: CGEGRGTISGANVLTF.

The genes are TRBV19 and TRBJ2-7; 9 bases fit TRBD2. Germline CDR1 LNHDA, CDR2 SQIVND (reference sequence). Trimming took 2 bases from V and 3 from J; bases not matched to a gene: 5. CDR3 length equals 15 residues. DNA of the CDR3: TGTGCCAGTAGTATAATAGCGGGGGCCAGCTACGAGCAGTACTTC. Residues: CASSIIAGASYEQYF. Full variable domain (missing parts from reference TRBV19 and TRBJ2-7): DGGITQSPKYLFRKEGQNVTLSCEQNLNHDAMYWYRQDPGQGLRLIYYSQIVNDFQKGDIAEGYSVSREKKESFPLTVTSAQKNPTAFYLCASSIIAGASYEQYFGPGTRLTVT.

The chain uses TRBV7-9 and TRBJ1-2; TRBD1 agrees at 11 bases. V trimming: 5 bases; J trimming: 10 bases; junction bases outside the gene matches: 12. The V gene's germline CDR1 is SEHNR and CDR2 FQNEAQ (reference sequence). This CDR3 is 15 amino acids long. This CDR3 is CASSRGQGAREVYTF. CDR3 DNA: TGTGCCAGCAGCAGAGGACAGGGGGCGCGGGAGGTCTACACCTTC.